This T cell receptor (beta chain) was captured by sequencing in a study of blood T cell repertoires in COVID-19. Study-level background: COVID-19 samples, acute and convalescent, were from the United States, Italy and Spain. Nucleic acid was either cDNA or gDNA, and it came from T cells, B-cell-depleted T cells, or PBMCs.

Only a few counts were recorded for this clone. The CDR3 contains 16 residues. CDR1 and CDR2 from the germline V gene are LNHDA and SQIVND (reference sequence). Trimming took 4 bases from V and 3 from J; bases not matched to a gene: 8. In the original workflow: Estimation of nucleated cell counts was performed using reference gene primer amplification. Sequencing was performed with immunoSEQ multiplex PCR; in TCRdb, only in-frame clones are kept and a portion is missing. D and trimming come from the DNA, and the V and J calls and clone size come from that table. This table has more than 55,000 clones, approximately 90% appearing once.

The receptor's source is a human donor with active COVID-19. The donor label of this sample is uncertain. The sequencing input was peripheral blood. The chain links TRBV19 to TRBJ1-5; 8 nucleotides match TRBD1. The CDR3: CASSRTGKESNQPQHF. The CDR3 region has the DNA TGTGCCAGTAGTAGGACAGGGAAAGAGTCCAATCAGCCCCAGCATTTT.